This T cell receptor (beta chain) was identified during a study of Graves' ophthalmopathy and Graves' hyperthyroidism. Comments on this clonotype: Its specificity is not known.

Germline V gene data show CDR1 as MNHEY and CDR2 as SVGEGT. This CDR3 contains 14 residues. V lost 2 bases and J 2 bases, leaving 10 bases between the germline ends. For repertoire sequencing, the TCR beta CDR3 regions were amplified from RNA transcripts. Second-round multiplex PCR came after first-round RT-PCR with HTBI primers. TCRdb re-analysed the multiplex PCR reads in MiXCR, keeping a single row per CDR3 protein. The data show hundreds of thousands of distinct CDR3 sequences, approximately 15% seen once. General study findings and limits: Clonotypes were expanded in thyroid at above 0.001 frequency, and most also appeared in blood.

The sequenced material came from peripheral blood. This sequence joins TRBV6-2 or TRBV6-3 and TRBJ2-7; D not certain. This receptor was obtained from a woman aged 18-29 years with stable Graves' hyperthyroidism. As DNA, the CDR3 is TGTGCCAGCAGTTACGGGAAAGGTCCCTACGAGCAGTACTTC. This encodes CASSYGKGPYEQYF.